A single sample is the source of the 20 T cell receptor beta chains below, sequenced in a study of shared clonotypes between healthy human individuals. Naivety among CD8 cells was defined by CD45RO negativity and positive CCR7 selection, thereby excluding terminally differentiated effector memory CD45RA+ cells. Assay: immunoSEQ multiplex PCR; the TCRdb copy retains only in-frame clones and omits some. The data hold 2 million to 2.5 million clones, with about 93% observed a single time. Sample: naive CD8+ T cells from PBMCs. These receptor sequences come from a man between 18 and 29 years old in good health. Some clones in this sample may be carry-over from other donors' samples.

This clone has only one observation. V and J are TRBV9 and TRBJ2-7; either TRBD1 or TRBD2 may supply D (5 bases each). Trimming took 0 bases from V and 3 from J, leaving 13 bases between them. The CDR3 totals 15 residues. CDR1 and CDR2 from the germline V gene are SGDLS and YYNGEE. CDR3 sequence reads: CASSVGWGTYYEQYF. DNA of the CDR3: TGTGCCAGCAGCGTAGGGTGGGGGACCTACTACGAGCAGTACTTC.

The V gene is TRBV6-8, the J gene TRBJ1-5, with 7 bases lining up with TRBD1. This CDR3 has 15 residues. Germline CDR1 and CDR2: MNHGY and SAAAGT. V trimming: 6 bases; J trimming: 5 bases; junction bases outside the gene matches: 10. The CDR3 DNA follows: TGTGCCAGCAGCGGACAGGCCGTTCCAGATCAGCCCCAGCATTTT. Residues: CASSGQAVPDQPQHF.

This chain links TRBV7-9 with TRBJ2-5, with D perhaps assigned TRBD1 or TRBD2 (5 bases each). The CDR3 is made up of 15 amino acids. V was cut by 6 bases and J by 2 bases, with 16 bases left in between. CDR1 is SEHNR, CDR2 FQNEAQ, per germline (reference sequence). DNA for the CDR3: TGTGCCAGCAGTCACCGGTGGGACCGACAAGAGACCCAGTACTTC. It is translated as CASSHRWDRQETQYF.

The chain couples TRBV6-1 to TRBJ1-1; 7 bases line up with TRBD1. J lost 1 base, V lost 6 bases, and 5 bases had no gene match. CDR1 is MNHNS, CDR2 SASEGT, per germline. The CDR3 is 14 amino acids. In nucleotides, the CDR3 is TGTGCCAGCAGAGGGGGGACAGAGAACACTGAAGCTTTCTTT. This codes for CASRGGTENTEAFF.

This clone occurred once. The V gene is TRBV15, the J gene TRBJ2-1; a weak D match, TRBD2 (6 bases). V shed 4 bases and J shed 0 bases, with 10 bases lying between them. Looked up from germline, CDR1 is LNHNV and CDR2 is YYDKDF (reference sequence). The CDR3 is 15 amino acids. CDR3: CATSTGLSSYNEQFF. The DNA of the CDR3 is TGTGCCACCAGCACCGGACTAAGCTCCTACAATGAGCAGTTCTTC.

The chain joins TRBV4-1 to TRBJ2-6, with D possibly matching TRBD2 (6 bases). The CDR3 runs 16 residues. Germline V lookup: CDR1 MGHRA, CDR2 YSYEKL. Between the trimmed V and J ends, which lost 3 bases and 2 bases, there was a span of 11 bases. The CDR3 is CASSQRGGAGANVLTF. For the CDR3, the DNA is TGCGCCAGCAGCCAGCGCGGCGGGGCTGGGGCCAACGTCCTGACTTTC.

This chain joins TRBV7-6 and TRBJ2-3, with a possible D match to TRBD2 (6 bases). This CDR3 contains 17 residues. Per the germline V gene, CDR1 is SGHVS and CDR2 is FNYEAQ. The V end lost 2 bases, the J end lost 0 bases, and 15 bases lay between the germline ends. The CDR3, as DNA: TGTGCCAGCAGCTTATCGTGGGTGGGACTGAGCACAGATACGCAGTATTTT. Translation gives CASSLSWVGLSTDTQYF.

The V call is TRBV19, the J call TRBJ2-7; D is possibly TRBD1 (6 bases). Trimming pared 3 bases from V and 5 bases from J, leaving 14 bases between. This CDR3 contains 14 residues. The germline gives CDR1 LNHDA, CDR2 SQIVND (reference sequence). CDR3 DNA sequence: TGTGCCAGTAGTATGGGTTCTGAGGGGGACGAGCAGTACTTC. Encoded protein: CASSMGSEGDEQYF.

This clone has just one count. The genes are TRBV6-1 and TRBJ1-5; D is possibly TRBD1 (5 bases). Germline V CDR1 and CDR2: MNHNS, SASEGT. CDR3 length: 16 residues. V was shortened by 2 bases and J by 1 base, with 12 bases between the two germline ends. CDR3: CASSESYRLSNQPQHF. The CDR3 region has the DNA TGTGCCAGCAGTGAATCTTACAGGTTAAGCAATCAGCCCCAGCATTTT.

The V gene is TRBV18, the J gene TRBJ2-5, with D possibly matching TRBD1 (6 bases). The germline V and J ends were trimmed by 5 bases and 3 bases, with 10 bases remaining between them. CDR3 length: 13 amino acids. CDR1 and CDR2 from the germline V gene are KGHSH and LQKENI. This CDR3 reads CASSDWTEETQYF. CDR3 DNA: TGTGCCAGCTCAGATTGGACAGAAGAGACCCAGTACTTC.

The V call is TRBV9, the J call TRBJ2-1; no clear D. V dropped 0 bases and J dropped 3 bases, with 16 bases sitting between them. CDR3 length equals 17 residues. Looked up from germline, CDR1 is SGDLS and CDR2 is YYNGEE. For the CDR3, the DNA is TGTGCCAGCAGCGTAGGAGGTCAGCATCTTATCTACAATGAGCAGTTCTTC. This translates into CASSVGGQHLIYNEQFF.

J is TRBJ1-2 and V is TRBV6-6; D remains ambiguous. This CDR3 has 11 amino acids. The V end lost 10 bases, the J end lost 8 bases, and 14 bases lay between the germline ends. Germline V gene sequence: CDR1 MNHNY, CDR2 SVGAGI (reference sequence). CDR3 amino acids: CAIQEYGGYTF. Here the CDR3 DNA reads TGTGCCATTCAGGAGTACGGGGGCTACACCTTC.

The chain is built from TRBV11-2 and TRBJ2-7; 10 nucleotides line up with TRBD2. CDR3 length equals 19 residues. V was pared by 5 bases and J by 0 bases, with 16 bases of the junction left unmatched. Germline V CDR1 and CDR2: SGHAT, FQNNGV. CDR3 amino acids: CASSTTSSGSSPSSYEQYF. In DNA, the CDR3 is TGTGCCAGCAGCACCACCTCTAGCGGGAGTTCCCCTAGCTCCTACGAGCAGTACTTC. The full variable domain, rest sourced from reference TRBV11-2 and TRBJ2-7, is EAGVAQSPRYKIIEKRQSVAFWCNPISGHATLYWYQQILGQGPKLLIQFQNNGVVDDSQLPKDRFSAERLKGVDSTLKIQPAKLEDSAVYLCASSTTSSGSSPSSYEQYFGPGTRLTVT.

With regard to this clone: The same CDR3 also results from other DNA sequences found in this sample. The chain carries TRBV7-9 and TRBJ2-7, with TRBD1 matching 8 bases. V dropped 5 bases and J dropped 3; count of bases not matched to a gene: 6. This CDR3 is 14 amino acids long. Germline V lookup: CDR1 SEHNR, CDR2 FQNEAQ (reference sequence). CDR3 residues: CASSHRDRSYEQYF. The CDR3 DNA is TGTGCCAGCAGCCACCGGGACAGGAGCTACGAGCAGTACTTC. The whole variable domain, filled in from reference TRBV7-9 and TRBJ2-7, reads DTGVSQNPRHKITKRGQNVTFRCDPISEHNRLYWYRQTLGQGPEFLTYFQNEAQLEKSRLLSDRFSAERPKGSFSTLEIQRTEQGDSAMYLCASSHRDRSYEQYFGPGTRLTVT.

This clone was seen only a few times. The CDR3 coding sequence is TGTGCCAGCAGCCCTAGATCGATACAGCTCTACGAGCAGTACTTC. Translating it yields CASSPRSIQLYEQYF. This chain connects TRBV7-6 to TRBJ2-7; the D is unclear. Trimming took off 5 bases at V and 3 bases at J, with 17 bases between the two ends. This CDR3 is 15 amino acids long. CDR1 is SGHVS and CDR2 is FNYEAQ in the germline V gene.

J is TRBJ2-3 and V is TRBV11-2, with D perhaps TRBD1 (5 bases). Germline-derived CDR1 and CDR2 are SGHAT and FQNNGV. The CDR3 contains 15 residues. Trimming removed 1 base at V and 5 bases at J, with 13 bases between. The DNA for the CDR3 is TGTGCCAGCAGCTTAGGGGGCAGGGTGCTAGATACGCAGTATTTT. This gives the protein CASSLGGRVLDTQYF.

The chain couples TRBV5-6 to TRBJ2-1, with D hard to call. V shed 2 bases and J shed 6 bases, with 6 bases lying between them. The germline CDR1 and CDR2 sequences are SGHDT and YYEEEE. The CDR3 is 12 amino acids. In nucleotides, the CDR3 is TGTGCCAGCAGCTTCATAGTCAATGAGCAGTTCTTC. Translated, it gives CASSFIVNEQFF.

The chain has TRBV6-5 and TRBJ1-3, with D unresolved. The germline V gene encodes CDR1 MNHEY and CDR2 SVGAGI. The CDR3 loop spans 13 amino acids. Trimming removed 4 bases at V and 0 bases at J, with 4 bases between. In DNA, the CDR3 is TGTGCCAGCAGTTGGGGCTCTGGAAACACCATATATTTT. Residues: CASSWGSGNTIYF.

The rearrangement joins TRBV15 to TRBJ2-7; 12 bases are a match to TRBD2. The CDR3 extends over 13 amino acids. Germline CDR1 and CDR2: LNHNV and YYDKDF (reference sequence). The V segment lost 5 bases and the J segment 6 bases; nucleotides outside the gene matches: 2. The CDR3, as DNA: TGTGCCACCAGCCGGACTAGCGGGGTCGAGCAGTACTTC. Translating gives CATSRTSGVEQYF.

The CDR3 loop reads CSVEVGSVRGETQYF. The CDR3 DNA reads TGCAGCGTTGAAGTAGGGTCGGTCAGAGGGGAGACCCAGTACTTC. The chain couples TRBV29-1 to TRBJ2-5, with a tentative D call TRBD2 (5 bases). This CDR3 has 15 residues. V shed 1 base and J shed 5 bases, with 17 bases lying between them. CDR1 is SQVTM and CDR2 is ANQGSEA in the germline V gene.